The rows below give T cell receptor beta chains drawn from one sample of a study of blood T cell repertoires in COVID-19. TCRdb keeps only in-frame clones here, not all; method: immunoSEQ multiplex PCR. The sample holds under 20,000 clones, 85% to 90% seen once. The sample taken for sequencing was peripheral blood. The receptor source for this set is a man in his 60s with active COVID-19. The CDR3 runs from the conserved cysteine through the conserved F or W. Each record gives: V gene, clone size, D gene, J gene, CDR3 DNA, CDR3 protein. A D gene is named only where the DNA matches it firmly. Expanded clones get a size class; other rows say once, few or many, or leave the size out.

>TRBV7-2|.|.|TRBJ1-1
TGTGCCAGCAGCTTAGTAGGGGCAGCCGGCACTGAAGCTTTCTTT
CASSLVGAAGTEAFF
>TRBV5-1|.|.|TRBJ2-3
TGCGCCAGCAGCTTAAGGGACCGGGGGGCCGTTAGCGGAAGAGATACGCAGTATTTT
CASSLRDRGAVSGRDTQYF
>TRBV14|.|TRBD1|TRBJ2-1
TGTGCCAGCAGCCAAGTGGGGACAGGAGGAGCCAATGAGCAGTTCTTC
CASSQVGTGGANEQFF
>TRBV5-1|few|TRBD1|TRBJ1-2
TGCGCCAGCCGTGAGGACAGGAACTATGGCTACACCTTC
CASREDRNYGYTF
>TRBV30|.|.|TRBJ2-7
TGTGCCACTGACACCGTCTACGAGCAGTACTTC
CATDTVYEQYF
>TRBV2|.|.|TRBJ1-3
TGTGCCAGCAGTTCGGACACTGGAAACACCATATATTTT
CASSSDTGNTIYF
>TRBV18|.|.|TRBJ1-6
TGTGCCAGCTCACCGGGTTGGGCACCCGGTGGCAAAAATTCACCCCTCCACTTT
CASSPGWAPGGKNSPLHF
>TRBV5-1|.|TRBD2|TRBJ2-1
TGCGCCAGCAGCTTGGTGGGAGGGTCCTACAATGAGCAGTTCTTC
CASSLVGGSYNEQFF
>TRBV6-2/TRBV6-3|.|.|TRBJ1-1
TGTGCCAGCAGTTACATGCTAGGAGGAGGAGCTTTCTTT
CASSYMLGGGAFF
>TRBV6-5|.|TRBD1|TRBJ1-4
TGTGCCAGCAGTTACAGGACAGGGCGGGATGAAAAACTGTTTTTT
CASSYRTGRDEKLFF
>TRBV7-6|.|.|TRBJ1-5
TGTGCCAGCAGCTTAGTGGAGGGACCCCAGCATTTT
CASSLVEGPQHF
>TRBV4-2|.|.|TRBJ2-3
TGTGCCAGCAGCCATAACAGGGAGACAGATACGCAGTATTTT
CASSHNRETDTQYF
>TRBV27|.|.|TRBJ2-7
TGTGCCAGCAGTTCCCGGGGCTCCTACGAGCAGTACTTC
CASSSRGSYEQYF
>TRBV6-5|.|.|TRBJ1-1
TGTGCCAGCAGTTACGCCGGTGAAGCTTTCTTT
CASSYAGEAFF
>TRBV28|.|TRBD1|TRBJ1-1
TGTGCCAGCAGTGGGACAGGGACCCGGCGGGGAGCTTTCTTT
CASSGTGTRRGAFF
>TRBV7-3|.|.|TRBJ2-1
TGTGCCAGCAGCCTCCGGGGGATCGATGAGCAGTTCTTC
CASSLRGIDEQFF
>TRBV18|.|TRBD1|TRBJ2-2
TGTGCCAGCACAAGACAGGGGACCAACACCGGGGAGCTGTTTTTT
CASTRQGTNTGELFF
>TRBV28|.|.|TRBJ1-5
TGTGCCAGCAGAAGGGGGAATCAGCCCCAGCATTTT
CASRRGNQPQHF
>TRBV6-1|.|.|TRBJ2-7
TGTGCCAGCAGTGAAGTTGAGGGATATCTTCTCGAGCAGTACTTC
CASSEVEGYLLEQYF
>TRBV7-8|few|.|TRBJ1-1
TGTGCCAGCAGCCCCTGGGCAGGGACTGAAGCTTTCTTT
CASSPWAGTEAFF
>TRBV6-5|.|.|TRBJ1-2
TGTGCCAGCAGTTCCGCCGGGGAAGGCTACACCTTC
CASSSAGEGYTF
>TRBV19|.|.|TRBJ1-3
TGTGCCACCACTGTCGCGACTGGAAACACCATATATTTT
CATTVATGNTIYF
>TRBV7-8|.|.|TRBJ1-1
TGTGCCAGCAGCTTAGACAGGGTGCTGAACACTGAAGCTTTCTTT
CASSLDRVLNTEAFF
>TRBV2|.|.|TRBJ1-1
TGTGCCAGCCGGGACACAAGAATGAACACTGAAGCTTTCTTT
CASRDTRMNTEAFF
>TRBV7-2|once|.|TRBJ2-5
TGTGCCAGCAGCTTCGGGGGAACCCCGACCCAGTACTTC
CASSFGGTPTQYF
>TRBV6-4|.|TRBD2|TRBJ2-1
TGTGCCAGCAGTGAATCGGCGGGGGGCAGCTCCTACAATGAGCAGTTCTTC
CASSESAGGSSYNEQFF
>TRBV11-3|.|TRBD2|TRBJ2-5
TGTGCCAGCAGCTTAGGTAGCGGGGACCCCCAAGAGACCCAGTACTTC
CASSLGSGDPQETQYF
>TRBV21-1|.|.|TRBJ2-3
TGTGCCAGCACCCCTTTGGGCGGGGCCCCCCAGGATACGCAGTATTTT
CASTPLGGAPQDTQYF
>TRBV5-1|.|TRBD2|TRBJ2-7
TGCGCCAGCAGCCGGCTCCTACCCGGCTCTAGCGGGAGGTATAGGGTAGGCGAGCAGTACTTC
CASSRLLPGSSGRYRVGEQYF
>TRBV7-9|.|TRBD2|TRBJ2-5
TGTGCCAGCAGCTCGAGCCTAGCGGAGTCAAGTTACTTC
CASSSSLAESSYF
>TRBV30|.|.|TRBJ1-2
TGTGCCTGGAGGGGGGGTACAGTGACCCCTAACTATGGCTACACCTTC
CAWRGGTVTPNYGYTF
>TRBV7-8|.|TRBD2|TRBJ2-3
TGTGCCAGCAGAGTCGGGACTAGCGCTCATACGCAGTATTTT
CASRVGTSAHTQYF
>TRBV27|.|TRBD1|TRBJ1-1
TGTGCCAGCAGTTTTAGGACAGGACCTTTAACTGAAGCTTTCTTT
CASSFRTGPLTEAFF
>TRBV4-1|.|.|TRBJ1-1
TGCGCCAGCACTAGTGGAGGTATGATCGCTGAAGCTTTCTTT
CASTSGGMIAEAFF
>TRBV5-1|.|TRBD2|TRBJ2-2
TGCGCCAGCAGCTTGGCTAGCGGGAGGGCCGACGGGGAGCTGTTTTTT
CASSLASGRADGELFF
>TRBV28|.|.|TRBJ2-7
TGTGCCAGCAGTCCCGCAGGGGTAGTTCGCGAGCAGTACTTC
CASSPAGVVREQYF
>TRBV2|few|TRBD1|TRBJ1-2
TGTGCCAGCACCGAACGACCACGAATTGCAACCGGGACAGGGTATGGCTACACCTTC
CASTERPRIATGTGYGYTF
>TRBV19|.|.|TRBJ1-4
TGTGCCAGTACCATGCAGACTAATGAAAAACTGTTTTTT
CASTMQTNEKLFF
>TRBV6-6|.|.|TRBJ1-3
TGTGCCAGCAGTTATCCCGGGACACGAAACACCATATATTTT
CASSYPGTRNTIYF
>TRBV7-2|.|TRBD2|TRBJ2-7
TGTGCCAGCAGCACGGCAGCGGGGGTCGCCTCCTACGAGCAGTACTTC
CASSTAAGVASYEQYF
>TRBV5-1|.|.|TRBJ1-2
TGCGCCAGCAGCTCTGACACGTCCTATGGCTACACCTTC
CASSSDTSYGYTF
>TRBV7-2|.|TRBD2|TRBJ2-3
TGTGCCAGCAGTCGGACTAGCGAGGACACAGATACGCAGTATTTT
CASSRTSEDTDTQYF
>TRBV29-1|few|.|TRBJ1-3
TGCAGCGGCCTACGTGGAAACACCATATATTTT
CSGLRGNTIYF
>TRBV29-1|.|.|TRBJ2-1
TGCAGCGCCGTAAGGGGATTAGGTAATGAGCAGTTCTTC
CSAVRGLGNEQFF
>TRBV27|.|TRBD2|TRBJ2-1
TGTGCCAGCAGTCCGCGGGGGGCGGGCAATGAGCAGTTCTTC
CASSPRGAGNEQFF
>TRBV7-7|.|TRBD2|TRBJ2-5
TGTGCTAGCAGCGAAACTAGCGGGAGAATAGAGACCCAGTACTTC
CASSETSGRIETQYF
>TRBV21-1|.|.|TRBJ1-1
TGTGCCGGACCAGTAAAAAAACAGGGAAAGAGGTCTCCGGATGAAGCTTTCTTT
CAGPVKKQGKRSPDEAFF